The clone carrying this T cell receptor beta chain has a single count. V lost 0 bases and J 8 bases, leaving 17 bases between the germline ends. Germline V lookup: CDR1 KGHSH, CDR2 LQKENI. The CDR3 sequence is 15 residues long. Original handling: Quantification of nucleated cells was approximated via reference gene primer amplification. The assay was immunoSEQ multiplex PCR, and TCRdb's table has in-frame clones only and misses some. V and J calls and clone size follow that table, whereas D and trimming were derived from the DNA. The sample lists 200,000 to 300,000 clones, about 89% occurring once. The data are from a study of blood T cell repertoires in COVID-19. Assignment of participants to cohorts was predicated upon participant-reported clinical history.

This receptor was obtained from a woman in her 30s who had recovered from COVID-19. The chain has TRBV18 and TRBJ2-7; a possible D gene is TRBD2 (5 bases). Sequenced material: PBMCs or T cells enriched from blood (not recorded which). The CDR3 protein is CASSPPPESAVKQYF. For the CDR3, the DNA is TGTGCCAGCTCACCACCGCCCGAATCAGCGGTAAAGCAGTACTTC. Full variable domain (outside the CDR3, taken from reference TRBV18 and TRBJ2-7): NAGVMQNPRHLVRRRGQEARLRCSPMKGHSHVYWYRQLPEEGLKFMVYLQKENIIDESGMPKERFSAEFPKEGPSILRIQQVVRGDSAAYFCASSPPPESAVKQYFGPGTRLTVT.